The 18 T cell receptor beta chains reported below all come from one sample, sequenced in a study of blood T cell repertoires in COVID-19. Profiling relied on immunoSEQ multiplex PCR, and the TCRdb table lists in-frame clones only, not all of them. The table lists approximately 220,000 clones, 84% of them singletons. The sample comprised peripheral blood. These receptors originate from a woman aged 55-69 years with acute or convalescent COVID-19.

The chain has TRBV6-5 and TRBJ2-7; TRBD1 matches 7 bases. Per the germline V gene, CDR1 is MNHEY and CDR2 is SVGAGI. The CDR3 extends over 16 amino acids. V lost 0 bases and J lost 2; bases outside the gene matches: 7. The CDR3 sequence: CASSYSAATGTYEQYF. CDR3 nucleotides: TGTGCCAGCAGTTACTCCGCGGCGACAGGGACCTACGAGCAGTACTTC.

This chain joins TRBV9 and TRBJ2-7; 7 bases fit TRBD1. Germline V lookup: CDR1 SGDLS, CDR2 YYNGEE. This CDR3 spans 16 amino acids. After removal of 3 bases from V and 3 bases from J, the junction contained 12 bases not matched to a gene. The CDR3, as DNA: TGTGCCAGCAGCGAGAGCCCCGAGGGGGCCTACTACGAGCAGTACTTC. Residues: CASSESPEGAYYEQYF.

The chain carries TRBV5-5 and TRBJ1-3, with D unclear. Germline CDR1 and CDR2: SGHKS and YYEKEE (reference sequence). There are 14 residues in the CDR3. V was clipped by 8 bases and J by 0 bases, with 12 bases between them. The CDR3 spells CASSDTNSGNTIYF. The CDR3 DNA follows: TGTGCCAGTTCCGACACCAACTCTGGAAACACCATATATTTT.

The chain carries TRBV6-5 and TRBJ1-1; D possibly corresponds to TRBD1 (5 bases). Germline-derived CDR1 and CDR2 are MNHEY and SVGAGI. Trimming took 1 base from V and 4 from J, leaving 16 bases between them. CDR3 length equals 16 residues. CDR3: CASSYFAGKTGTEAFF. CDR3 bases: TGTGCCAGCAGTTACTTTGCAGGGAAAACGGGCACTGAAGCTTTCTTT.

CDR3: CASRSFSSGNTIYF. The CDR3 DNA is TGTGCCAGCAGGTCCTTTTCCTCTGGAAACACCATATATTTT. The genes are TRBV3-1 (or the pseudogene TRBV3-2) and TRBJ1-3; D uncertain. With 6 bases removed from V and 0 bases from J, the gap between germline ends came to 9 bases. Germline V gives CDR1 LGHDT, CDR2 YNNKEL (reference sequence). The length of the CDR3 is 14 residues.

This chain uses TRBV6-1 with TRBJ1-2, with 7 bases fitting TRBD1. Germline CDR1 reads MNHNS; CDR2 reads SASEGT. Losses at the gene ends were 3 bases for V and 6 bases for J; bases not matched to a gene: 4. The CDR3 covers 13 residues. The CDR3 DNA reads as TGTGCCAGCAGTGATAGGACAGGAGATGGCTACACCTTC. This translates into CASSDRTGDGYTF.

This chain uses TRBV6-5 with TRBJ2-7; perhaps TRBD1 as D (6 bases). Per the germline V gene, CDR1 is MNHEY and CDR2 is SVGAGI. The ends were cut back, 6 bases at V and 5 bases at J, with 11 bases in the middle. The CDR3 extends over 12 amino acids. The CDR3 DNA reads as TGTGCCAGCAGCGTACAGGGCGACGAGCAGTACTTC. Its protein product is CASSVQGDEQYF.

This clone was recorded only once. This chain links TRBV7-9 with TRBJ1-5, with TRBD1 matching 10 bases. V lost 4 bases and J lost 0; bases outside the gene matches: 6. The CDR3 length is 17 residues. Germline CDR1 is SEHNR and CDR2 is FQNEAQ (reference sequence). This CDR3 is CASSWGTGDGSNQPQHF. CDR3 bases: TGTGCCAGCAGCTGGGGGACAGGGGATGGTAGCAATCAGCCCCAGCATTTT. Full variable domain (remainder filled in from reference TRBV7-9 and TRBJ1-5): DTGVSQNPRHKITKRGQNVTFRCDPISEHNRLYWYRQTLGQGPEFLTYFQNEAQLEKSRLLSDRFSAERPKGSFSTLEIQRTEQGDSAMYLCASSWGTGDGSNQPQHFGDGTRLSIL.

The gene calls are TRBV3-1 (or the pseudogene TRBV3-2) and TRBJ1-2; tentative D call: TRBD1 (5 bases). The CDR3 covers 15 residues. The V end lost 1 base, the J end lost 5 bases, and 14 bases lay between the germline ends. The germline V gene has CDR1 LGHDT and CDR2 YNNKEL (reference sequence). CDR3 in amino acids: CASSQGRGGVYGYTF. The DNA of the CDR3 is TGTGCCAGCAGCCAAGGGAGGGGCGGTGTATATGGCTACACCTTC.

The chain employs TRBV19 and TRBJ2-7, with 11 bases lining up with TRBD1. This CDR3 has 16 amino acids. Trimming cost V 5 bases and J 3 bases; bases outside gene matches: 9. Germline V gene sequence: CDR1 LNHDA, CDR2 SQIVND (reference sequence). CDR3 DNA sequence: TGTGCCAGTAGTGCTTGGAGGACAGGGGGCGGCTACGAGCAGTACTTC. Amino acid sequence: CASSAWRTGGGYEQYF.

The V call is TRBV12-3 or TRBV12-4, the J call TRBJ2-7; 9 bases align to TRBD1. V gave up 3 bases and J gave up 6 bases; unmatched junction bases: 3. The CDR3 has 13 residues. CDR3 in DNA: TGTGCCAGCAGTTTCACGGACAGGGGCGAGCAGTACTTC. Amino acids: CASSFTDRGEQYF.

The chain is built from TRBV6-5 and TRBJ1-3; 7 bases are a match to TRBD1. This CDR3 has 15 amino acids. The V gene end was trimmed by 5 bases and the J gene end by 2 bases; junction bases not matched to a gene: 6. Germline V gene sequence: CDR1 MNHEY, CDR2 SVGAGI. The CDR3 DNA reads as TGTGCCAGCAGTCCACAGGGGCCCCCTGGAAACACCATATATTTT. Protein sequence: CASSPQGPPGNTIYF.

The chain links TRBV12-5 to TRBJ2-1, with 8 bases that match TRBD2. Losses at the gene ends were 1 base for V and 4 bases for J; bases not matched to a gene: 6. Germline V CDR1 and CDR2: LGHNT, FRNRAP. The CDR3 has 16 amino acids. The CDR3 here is CASGLAFGGVYNEQFF. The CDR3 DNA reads TGTGCTAGTGGTTTGGCTTTCGGGGGGGTTTACAATGAGCAGTTCTTC.

In DNA form, the CDR3 reads TGCGCCAGCAGCTTGGGAGGGGGCGATCAGCCCCAGCATTTT. Translating gives CASSLGGGDQPQHF. This chain connects TRBV5-1 to TRBJ1-5, with TRBD1 matching over 7 bases. The J segment lost 5 bases and the V segment lost 0 bases, leaving 2 bases of the junction unmatched. The CDR3 totals 14 residues. Germline V lookup: CDR1 SGHRS, CDR2 YFSETQ.

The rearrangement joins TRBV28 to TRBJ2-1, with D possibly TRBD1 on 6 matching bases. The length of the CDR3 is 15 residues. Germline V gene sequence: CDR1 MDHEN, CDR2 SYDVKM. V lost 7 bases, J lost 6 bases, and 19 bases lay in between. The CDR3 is CASTTRGNLINEQFF. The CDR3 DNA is TGTGCCAGCACCACGAGGGGGAACCTAATCAATGAGCAGTTCTTC.

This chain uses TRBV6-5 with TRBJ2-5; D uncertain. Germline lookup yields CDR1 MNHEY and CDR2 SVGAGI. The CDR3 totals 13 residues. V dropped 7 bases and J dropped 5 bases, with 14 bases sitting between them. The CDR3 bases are TGTGCCAGCACCCCGGCCGTGCGGGAGACCCAGTACTTC. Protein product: CASTPAVRETQYF.

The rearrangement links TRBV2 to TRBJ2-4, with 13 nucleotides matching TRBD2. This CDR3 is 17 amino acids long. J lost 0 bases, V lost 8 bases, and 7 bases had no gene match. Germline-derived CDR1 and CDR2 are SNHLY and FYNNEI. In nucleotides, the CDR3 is TGTGCCAGCCTTGGACTAGCGGGGGATCTAGCCAAAAACATTCAGTACTTC. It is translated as CASLGLAGDLAKNIQYF.

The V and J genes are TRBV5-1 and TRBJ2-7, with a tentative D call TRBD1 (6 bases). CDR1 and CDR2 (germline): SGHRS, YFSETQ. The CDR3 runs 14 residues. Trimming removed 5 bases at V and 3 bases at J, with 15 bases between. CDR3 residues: CASRYRDTYYEQYF. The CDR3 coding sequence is TGCGCCAGCAGATATCGGGACACATACTACGAGCAGTACTTC.